The 9 T cell receptor beta chains listed next were all sequenced from one sample in a study of naive and memory T cell subsets. Broader study findings: Especially in CD8 cells, naive repertoires contained a few larger clonotypes, possibly CD45RA-re-expressing memory cells.

An equimolar mix of two oligonucleotides served as the beta constant-region primer for TRBC1 and TRBC2. The ligated cDNA underwent four PCR rounds using SP2 and nested alpha and beta constant-region primers. TCRdb re-derived calls from the UMI-ligation and nested PCR reads in MiXCR, one entry per CDR3 protein. The sample holds around 160,000 distinct CDR3 sequences; approximately 22% are singletons and the top ten take 0.095% to 0.12%. These TCRs are of unknown antigen specificity. The sample comprised naive CD4+ T cells from blood. The receptor set was obtained from a human donor in good health.

This clonotype was detected a few times. J is TRBJ2-1 and V is TRBV7-9, with 13 bases that match TRBD2. The J segment lost 9 bases and the V segment lost 4 bases, leaving 9 bases of the junction unmatched. The CDR3 has 16 residues. Looked up from germline, CDR1 is SEHNR and CDR2 is FQNEAQ (reference sequence). The CDR3 bases are TGTGCCAGCAGCTCTCCAACTAGCGGGAGGGGCAGTGAGCAGTTCTTC. It yields the protein CASSSPTSGRGSEQFF.

The J gene is TRBJ2-1, the V gene TRBV9; D is ambiguous. CDR3 length: 13 residues. Germline V gives CDR1 SGDLS, CDR2 YYNGEE. V lost 3 bases, J lost 5 bases, and 9 bases lay in between. CDR3 sequence reads: CASSARLNNEQFF. The CDR3 DNA is TGTGCCAGCAGCGCCAGACTCAACAATGAGCAGTTCTTC.

J is TRBJ2-2 and V is TRBV7-2, with D hard to call. Germline CDR1 SGHTA, CDR2 FQGNSA. The CDR3 is 13 residues long. Trimming cost V 1 base and J 6 bases, with 6 bases left between them. For the CDR3, the DNA is TGTGCCAGCAGCTTAGTTGCTGCCGGGGAGCTGTTTTTT. This sequence encodes CASSLVAAGELFF. Filled out from reference TRBV7-2 and TRBJ2-2, the complete variable domain reads GAGVSQSPSNKVTEKGKDVELRCDPISGHTALYWYRQSLGQGLEFLIYFQGNSAPDKSGLPSDRFSAERTGGSVSTLTIQRTQQEDSAVYLCASSLVAAGELFFGEGSRLTVL.

This chain links TRBV20-1 with TRBJ1-2, with a weak D call TRBD1 (5 bases). The germline CDR1 and CDR2 sequences are DFQATT and SNEGSKA (reference sequence). V was shortened by 8 bases and J by 8 bases, with 24 bases between the two germline ends. The CDR3 covers 14 residues. CDR3 sequence (DNA): TGCAGTTCCCGACTCCGGGACCGGGGCACGGGCTACACCTTC. Translated, it gives CSSRLRDRGTGYTF.

J is TRBJ1-5 and V is TRBV7-2; perhaps TRBD1 as D (6 bases). Germline-derived CDR1 and CDR2 are SGHTA and FQGNSA. V was cut by 1 base and J by 4 bases, with 11 bases left in between. This CDR3 is built from 15 residues. CDR3 amino acids: CASSLGTVRNQPQHF. The CDR3, as DNA: TGTGCCAGCAGCTTAGGGACAGTAAGAAATCAGCCCCAGCATTTT.

This clonotype appeared a few times. J is TRBJ2-7 and V is TRBV3-1; weak D call: TRBD2 (5 bases). V dropped 3 bases and J dropped 3 bases, with 24 bases sitting between them. Germline CDR1 is LGHDT and CDR2 is YNNKEL (reference sequence). The CDR3 is 18 residues long. The CDR3 DNA follows: TGTGCCAGCAGCCAGCCGGGCCAAGGACTGATAAAAATCTACGAGCAGTACTTC. This encodes CASSQPGQGLIKIYEQYF.

The sample holds a few counts of this clonotype. V and J are TRBV4-3 and TRBJ2-7, with D unresolved. Trimming took 0 bases from V and 2 from J, leaving 8 bases between them. Germline V gene lookup returns CDR1 LGHNA and CDR2 YSLEER. The CDR3 totals 14 residues. CDR3 DNA sequence: TGCGCCAGCAGCCAAGATGCGAGTCCCTACGAGCAGTACTTC. This codes for CASSQDASPYEQYF.

In this sample, this clonotype turned up a few times. The V and J genes are TRBV7-6 and TRBJ1-6, with TRBD1 matching 9 bases. This CDR3 region has 19 residues. Looked up from germline, CDR1 is SGHVS and CDR2 is FNYEAQ. The trim removed 3 bases at V and 0 bases at J, leaving 9 bases unmatched. CDR3 loop: CASSFSGQGLSSYNSPLHF. In DNA, the CDR3 is TGTGCCAGCAGCTTCTCGGGACAGGGACTATCCTCCTATAATTCACCCCTCCACTTT.

The chain carries TRBV28 and TRBJ2-6, with 12 positions matching TRBD1. CDR3 length equals 18 residues. The J segment lost 1 base and the V segment lost 5 bases, leaving 6 bases of the junction unmatched. In germline, CDR1 is MDHEN, CDR2 SYDVKM. The CDR3 protein is CASSMPGQGASGANVLTF. The CDR3 DNA sequence: TGTGCCAGCAGTATGCCGGGACAGGGGGCTTCTGGGGCCAACGTCCTGACTTTC.